These 17 T cell receptor beta chains were sequenced from one sample in a study of Graves' ophthalmopathy and Graves' hyperthyroidism. The study amplified TCR beta CDR3 regions using RNA transcripts. An opening RT-PCR round employed HTBI primers and preceded a second-round multiplex PCR. TCRdb re-analysed the multiplex PCR reads in MiXCR, keeping a single row per CDR3 protein. This sample has hundreds of thousands of distinct CDR3 sequences; around 45% occur once, and the top ten carry less than 50%. The sample consisted of peripheral blood. The receptor set was obtained from an adult man with Graves' ophthalmopathy.

As regards this clonotype: A read error may produce the germline difference seen at one junction end. This chain links TRBV7-6 with TRBJ2-6; 9 positions agree with TRBD1. CDR3 size: 14 residues. Germline V lookup: CDR1 SGHVS, CDR2 FNYEAQ. The CDR3 nucleotides are TGTGCCAGCAGCTTGGGGACAGGGTTAAACACTGAAGCTTTC. It yields the protein CASSLGTGLNTEAF.

The chain couples TRBV15 to TRBJ1-3, with 7 bases matching TRBD1. Trimming took 8 bases from V and 0 from J; bases not matched to a gene: 4. Germline CDR1 reads LNHNV; CDR2 reads YYDKDF (reference sequence). The CDR3 has 14 residues. The CDR3 DNA sequence: TGTGCCACCTCCACAGGGGACTCTGGAAACACCATATATTTT. It is translated as CATSTGDSGNTIYF.

The chain joins TRBV15 to TRBJ1-1, with a weak D call TRBD1 (5 bases). Trimming left V 11 bases short and J 0 bases short, with 16 bases between. Looked up from germline, CDR1 is LNHNV and CDR2 is YYDKDF (reference sequence). This CDR3 spans 14 amino acids. This CDR3 is CAPNRISMNTEAFF. CDR3 bases: TGTGCCCCAAACAGGATCTCCATGAACACTGAAGCTTTCTTT.

This clonotype appeared a few times. The chain joins TRBV5-1 to TRBJ1-1; no clear D gene. V lost 0 bases to trimming and J lost 6 bases, with 6 bases between them. The germline V gene encodes CDR1 SGHRS and CDR2 YFSETQ. The CDR3 has 12 residues. CDR3 coding DNA: TGCGCCAGCAGCTTGGGAAAGGCTGAAGCTTTCTTT. This encodes CASSLGKAEAFF.

The chain joins TRBV11-2 to TRBJ2-1, with D perhaps TRBD2 (6 bases). V was shortened by 3 bases and J by 4 bases, with 13 bases between the two germline ends. Germline CDR1 SGHAT, CDR2 FQNNGV. This CDR3 is built from 15 residues. In DNA, the CDR3 is TGTGCCAGCAGCTTTACCGCGGGAAAATACAATGAGCAGTTCTTC. Its protein is CASSFTAGKYNEQFF.

CDR3 sequence reads: CSARQGVQPQHF. The CDR3 nucleotides read TGCAGTGCTAGACAGGGAGTTCAGCCCCAGCATTTT. This chain links TRBV20-1 with TRBJ1-5; the D gene is possibly TRBD1 (5 bases). Germline-derived CDR1 and CDR2 are DFQATT and SNEGSKA (reference sequence). V was cut by 2 bases and J by 6 bases, with 8 bases left in between. The CDR3 runs to 12 residues.

This clonotype was seen just once. The chain carries TRBV20-1 and TRBJ1-1, with D perhaps TRBD1 (5 bases). From germline, CDR1 is DFQATT and CDR2 SNEGSKA (reference sequence). V lost 5 bases and J 4 bases, leaving 14 bases between the germline ends. This CDR3 has 13 amino acids. Written as DNA, the CDR3 is TGCAGTGCTTTGGACGGGGGAGGCACTGAAGCTTTCTTT. This sequence encodes CSALDGGGTEAFF.

This sequence joins TRBV7-6 and TRBJ1-5, with D possibly being TRBD1 (5 bases). This CDR3 spans 15 amino acids. Deletions cut 3 bases from V and 0 bases from J, with 9 bases between. Per germline, CDR1 SGHVS and CDR2 FNYEAQ. Written as DNA, the CDR3 is TGTGCCAGCAGCTTGGCAGGGTATAGCAATCAGCCCCAGCATTTT. Residues: CASSLAGYSNQPQHF.

This clonotype was seen only once. The chain combines TRBV2 with TRBJ2-7, with 9 bases aligning to TRBD2. The CDR3 sequence is 16 residues long. In germline, CDR1 is SNHLY, CDR2 FYNNEI. V gave up 5 bases and J gave up 3 bases; unmatched junction bases: 11. The CDR3 region is CASSPPTGLASYEQYF. CDR3 sequence (DNA): TGTGCCAGCAGTCCCCCCACCGGACTAGCGAGCTACGAGCAGTACTTC.

The V gene is TRBV15, the J gene TRBJ1-5, with 9 bases aligning to TRBD1. The CDR3 is made up of 16 amino acids. Germline-derived CDR1 and CDR2 are LNHNV and YYDKDF (reference sequence). Losses at the gene ends were 1 base for V and 3 bases for J; bases not matched to a gene: 4. The CDR3 reads CATSRGTGVINQPQHF. CDR3 coding DNA: TGTGCCACCAGCAGAGGGACAGGGGTTATCAATCAGCCCCAGCATTTT.

This clonotype was seen many times. The chain employs TRBV7-9 and TRBJ2-7; D remains unclear. The germline V gene encodes CDR1 SEHNR and CDR2 FQNEAQ (reference sequence). This CDR3 comprises 12 residues. V lost 4 bases to trimming and J lost 5 bases, with 9 bases between them. CDR3 amino acids: CASSSASHEQYF. The CDR3 region has the DNA TGTGCCAGCAGCTCGGCATCGCACGAGCAGTACTTC.

The rearrangement links TRBV5-1 to TRBJ2-5; D perhaps matches TRBD2 (5 bases). Per the germline V gene, CDR1 is SGHRS and CDR2 is YFSETQ. With 7 bases removed from V and 5 bases from J, the gap between germline ends came to 15 bases. The CDR3 has 13 amino acids. CDR3 residues: CASGLLARETQYF. In DNA form, the CDR3 reads TGCGCCAGCGGCCTCCTAGCCAGGGAGACCCAGTACTTC.

This clonotype was observed a few times. The chain recombines TRBV29-1 with TRBJ2-2; D ambiguous. CDR1 is SQVTM and CDR2 is ANQGSEA in the germline V gene. This CDR3 region has 12 residues. V was cut by 8 bases and J by 2 bases, with 9 bases left in between. The CDR3 DNA sequence: TGCAGCTCCACACTAAACACCGGGGAGCTGTTTTTT. Translating it yields CSSTLNTGELFF.

In its sample, this clonotype was seen a few times. CDR3 bases: TGCGCCAGCAGTGAGTACAGACAGAACACTGAAGCTTTCTTT. The encoded protein is CASSEYRQNTEAFF. The V and J genes are TRBV10-1 and TRBJ1-1; D is unclear. The CDR3 has 14 amino acids. V was pared by 1 base and J by 1 base, with 7 bases between. The germline CDR1 and CDR2 sequences are WNHNN and SYGVQD (reference sequence).

The chain uses TRBV5-6 and TRBJ1-3; D gene uncertain. V lost 4 bases, J lost 0 bases, and 11 bases lay in between. The CDR3 is 15 amino acids. In germline, CDR1 is SGHDT, CDR2 YYEEEE. The CDR3 DNA follows: TGTGCCAGCAGCCCTGGACCCTTCTCTGGAAACACCATATATTTT. Encoded protein: CASSPGPFSGNTIYF.

This clonotype was counted a few times. The chain employs TRBV19 and TRBJ2-2; perhaps TRBD2 as D (6 bases). There are 14 residues in the CDR3. Germline CDR1 is LNHDA and CDR2 is SQIVND (reference sequence). The V end was cut by 4 bases, the J end by 7 bases, with 13 bases between. The CDR3 loop is CASSKTSPVGELFF. CDR3 DNA: TGTGCCAGTAGTAAGACTAGTCCAGTCGGGGAGCTGTTTTTT.

The V call is TRBV6-4, the J call TRBJ2-7; TRBD1 matches at 7 bases. The CDR3 is 16 residues long. The V gene's germline CDR1 is MRHNA and CDR2 SNTAGT. V lost 2 bases to trimming and J lost 5 bases; unmatched junction nucleotides: 12. The CDR3 coding sequence is TGTGCCAGCAGTGACCTTGGAGACAGGGAAGGACACGAGCAGTACTTC. Protein sequence: CASSDLGDREGHEQYF.